This T cell receptor beta chain stems from a study of siplizumab effects on memory and regulatory T cells. The study, taken as a whole, reports: The alloresponse seemed to draw substantially on naive T cells, which appeared more diverse than memory cells.

CDR1 SGHAT and CDR2 FQNNGV come from the germline V gene. With 4 bases removed from V and 4 bases from J, the gap between germline ends came to 11 bases. The length of the CDR3 is 13 residues. Details on this clone: The antigen remains unidentified.

Assay used: immunoSEQ multiplex PCR; TCRdb lists only in-frame clones, some missing. The table has 100,000 or so clones, about 93% seen once. The sequence derives from a human donor in good health. The chain uses TRBV11-2 and TRBJ2-7; a possible D gene is TRBD2 (6 bases). The sample comprised Tregs sorted from blood. For the CDR3, the DNA is TGTGCCAGCAGCTGGGGACTTGTGTACGAGCAGTACTTC. Its protein is CASSWGLVYEQYF.